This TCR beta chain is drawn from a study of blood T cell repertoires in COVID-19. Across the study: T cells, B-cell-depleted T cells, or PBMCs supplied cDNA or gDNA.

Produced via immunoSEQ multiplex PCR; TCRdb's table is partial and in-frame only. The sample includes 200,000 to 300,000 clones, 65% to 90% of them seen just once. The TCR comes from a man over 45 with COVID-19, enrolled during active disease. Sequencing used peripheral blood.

The CDR3 nucleotides read TGTGCCAGCAATCCCGGGACAGAGAACACTGAAGCTTTCTTT. Residues: CASNPGTENTEAFF. This chain uses TRBV2 with TRBJ1-1; TRBD1 aligns across 7 bases. Germline values: CDR1 SNHLY, CDR2 FYNNEI. V dropped 7 bases and J dropped 1; count of bases not matched to a gene: 6. This CDR3 region has 14 residues.